The 29 T cell receptor beta chains presented below share a single source sample, sequenced in a study of blood T cell repertoires in COVID-19 (dated by TCRdb to the early 2020s). Library construction relied on the immunoSEQ multiplex PCR assay. Here the immuneACCESS table is served through TCRdb, limited to in-frame sequences with V and J called. Missing clones are a known gap in these copies; in checked studies unresolved V genes cover under half, and the rest lacks a known reason. In this sample the table shows fewer than 250,000 clones, 83% of which occur a single time. The ten top clones hold 2% to 3% of the sample. Sequencing input: peripheral blood. These receptors came from a woman in her thirties or forties with active or convalescent COVID-19.

V and J are TRBV5-1 and TRBJ1-6; D may be TRBD1 (5 bases). V lost 7 bases and J 6 bases, leaving 14 bases between the germline ends. Germline V lookup: CDR1 SGHRS, CDR2 YFSETQ. The CDR3 sequence is 14 residues long. CDR3 nucleotides: TGCGCCAGCGGCACCGGGGGGGTTAATTCACCCCTCCACTTT. Encoded protein: CASGTGGVNSPLHF.

This chain connects TRBV28 to TRBJ1-2, with TRBD1 identical over 10 bases. This CDR3 comprises 16 residues. Germline values: CDR1 MDHEN, CDR2 SYDVKM. J gave up 4 bases and V 5 bases, and 10 bases lay outside the gene matches. The CDR3 DNA sequence: TGTGCCAGCAGTGAAGTCGGGACAGGGGTCGGCTATGGCTACACCTTC. Protein sequence: CASSEVGTGVGYGYTF.

The chain links TRBV5-4 to TRBJ2-7; 7 nucleotides align to TRBD1. The ends lost 3 bases at V and 6 bases at J; junction bases unmatched: 9. Germline CDR1 reads SGHNT; CDR2 reads YYREEE (reference sequence). This CDR3 has 14 residues. The CDR3 spells CASSSDRVSGEQYF. As DNA, the CDR3 is TGTGCCAGCAGCTCTGACAGGGTCTCAGGCGAGCAGTACTTC.

V and J are TRBV20-1 and TRBJ2-7, with a weak D call TRBD2 (6 bases). Trimming pared 3 bases from V and 6 bases from J, leaving 12 bases between. CDR3 size: 12 residues. The germline CDR1 and CDR2 sequences are DFQATT and SNEGSKA (reference sequence). The CDR3 coding sequence is TGCAGTGCTAGTGGAGGGCTGGGCGAGCAGTACTTC. Translated, it gives CSASGGLGEQYF.

The CDR3 region is CASSYSYYGYTF. DNA of the CDR3: TGTGCCAGCAGTTACTCCTACTATGGCTACACCTTC. The chain links TRBV6-2 or TRBV6-3 to TRBJ1-2, with D unresolved. CDR3 length: 12 residues. Trimming stripped 0 bases from V and 3 bases from J, with 2 bases between. Germline assignment: CDR1 MNHEY and CDR2 SVGEGT.

The chain employs TRBV5-8 and TRBJ1-5; the D gene is possibly TRBD1 (5 bases). There are 15 residues in the CDR3. The V end was cut by 0 bases, the J end by 5 bases, with 12 bases between. Germline V CDR1 and CDR2: SGHTS, YDEGEE. This chain's CDR3 is CASSLALGTYQPQHF. The CDR3 DNA is TGTGCCAGCAGCTTGGCTTTGGGGACTTATCAGCCCCAGCATTTT.

The V call is TRBV20-1, the J call TRBJ1-1, with D unclear. This CDR3 has 11 amino acids. Germline assignment: CDR1 DFQATT and CDR2 SNEGSKA (reference sequence). Trimming removed 2 bases at V and 1 base at J, with 2 bases between. The CDR3 spells CSARQNTEAFF. DNA for the CDR3: TGCAGTGCTAGACAGAACACTGAAGCTTTCTTT.

The chain employs TRBV7-8 and TRBJ1-3, with 8 nucleotides matching TRBD1. This CDR3 spans 14 amino acids. Trimming at V came to 6 bases and at J to 3 bases, leaving 4 bases not matched to a gene. Germline V gene lookup returns CDR1 SGHVS and CDR2 FQNEAQ. The CDR3 coding sequence is TGTGCCAGCAGACCAGACAGGGGTGGAAACACCATATATTTT. Amino acids: CASRPDRGGNTIYF.

The V and J genes are TRBV6-5 and TRBJ2-4; D is uncertain. Trimming left V 5 bases short and J 9 bases short, with 11 bases between. Looked up from germline, CDR1 is MNHEY and CDR2 is SVGAGI. The CDR3 has 12 amino acids. CDR3 in DNA: TGTGCCAGCAGTCCCCCTGAGGCCATTCAGTACTTC. Its protein is CASSPPEAIQYF.

The chain joins TRBV2 to TRBJ1-6; TRBD1 might be the D (5 bases). CDR1 and CDR2 (germline): SNHLY, FYNNEI. CDR3 length equals 14 residues. V lost 4 bases and J lost 6, with 10 bases in between. This CDR3 is CASSVEQVNSPLHF. The CDR3 DNA reads as TGTGCCAGCAGTGTAGAACAGGTTAATTCACCCCTCCACTTT.

Remarks on this clone: This sample includes further DNA sequences coding for the same CDR3. The V and J genes are TRBV28 and TRBJ1-2, with 8 bases fitting TRBD1. The CDR3 length is 15 residues. Losses at the gene ends were 3 bases for V and 2 bases for J; bases not matched to a gene: 5. CDR1 and CDR2 from the germline V gene are MDHEN and SYDVKM. Here the CDR3 reads CASSLSGGPNYGYTF. CDR3 bases: TGTGCCAGCAGTTTGTCAGGGGGCCCAAACTATGGCTACACCTTC.

The rearrangement joins TRBV5-4 to TRBJ2-3; D may be TRBD1 (6 bases). Per germline, CDR1 SGHNT and CDR2 YYREEE (reference sequence). V lost 4 bases, J lost 3 bases, and 21 bases lay in between. CDR3 length equals 17 residues. DNA for the CDR3: TGTGCCAGCAGCCCCCAACCGGGACAAATAGTAACAGATACGCAGTATTTT. Its translation: CASSPQPGQIVTDTQYF.

The V call is TRBV5-4, the J call TRBJ1-1; TRBD1 aligns across 10 bases. Trimming removed 4 bases from V and 7 bases from J; junction bases left unmatched: 7. Germline V gives CDR1 SGHNT, CDR2 YYREEE (reference sequence). The CDR3 extends over 14 amino acids. As DNA, the CDR3 is TGTGCCAGCAGCGAGGGACAGGGGACCCTTGAAGCTTTCTTT. It codes for CASSEGQGTLEAFF.

This sequence joins TRBV27 and TRBJ1-2; the match to TRBD1 covers 7 bases. Germline V gives CDR1 MNHEY, CDR2 SMNVEV (reference sequence). The length of the CDR3 is 17 residues. The ends lost 0 bases at V and 4 bases at J; junction bases unmatched: 11. The CDR3 region is CASSLSFQGGGSYGYTF. In nucleotides, the CDR3 is TGTGCCAGCAGTTTATCTTTCCAGGGGGGCGGTAGCTATGGCTACACCTTC.

The chain combines TRBV2 with TRBJ1-4; 11 bases match TRBD1. The CDR3 spans 15 residues. V trimming: 6 bases; J trimming: 7 bases; junction bases outside the gene matches: 7. In germline, CDR1 is SNHLY, CDR2 FYNNEI. The chain's CDR3 is CASSRGQGAPEKLFF. As DNA, the CDR3 is TGTGCCAGCAGCCGCGGACAGGGGGCGCCTGAAAAACTGTTTTTT.

This clone was detected a few times. The chain carries TRBV5-1 and TRBJ1-1; 8 bases fit TRBD1. The junction had 12 bases not matched to a gene; V was cut back by 0 bases and J by 2 bases. The CDR3 loop spans 18 amino acids. Germline V gives CDR1 SGHRS, CDR2 YFSETQ. CDR3 nucleotide sequence: TGCGCCAGCAGCTTGGGGTCTCAGGGGGCGACCACTAACACTGAAGCTTTCTTT. Translation: CASSLGSQGATTNTEAFF.

The CDR3 reads CASSVEPPRVWEGLTENTEAFF. The CDR3 nucleotides are TGTGCCAGCAGCGTAGAACCCCCGAGGGTTTGGGAGGGACTAACGGAGAACACTGAAGCTTTCTTT. This chain connects TRBV9 to TRBJ1-1, with TRBD1 as a possible D gene (5 bases). Per the germline V gene, CDR1 is SGDLS and CDR2 is YYNGEE. The CDR3 is 22 residues long. Trimming cost V 0 bases and J 1 base, with 31 bases left between them.

This rearrangement joins TRBV21-1 to TRBJ2-1; TRBD2 is the table's D call and was not checked against the DNA. TRBV21-1 is a recognized pseudogene. The CDR3 extends over 19 amino acids. CDR3 amino acids: CARRRTGTSGSGFYNEQFF. The DNA of the CDR3 is TGTGCCAGACGACGTACCGGGACTAGCGGGAGCGGGTTCTACAATGAGCAGTTCTTC.

The chain combines TRBV28 with TRBJ1-4, with unresolved D. The ends were cut back, 3 bases at V and 0 bases at J, with 5 bases in the middle. The germline CDR1 and CDR2 sequences are MDHEN and SYDVKM. CDR3 length: 14 amino acids. CDR3 sequence: CASSFVATNEKLFF. Here the CDR3 DNA reads TGTGCCAGCAGTTTCGTCGCAACTAATGAAAAACTGTTTTTT.

The chain combines TRBV12-3 or TRBV12-4 with TRBJ1-3; D is uncertain. The ends were cut back, 1 base at V and 8 bases at J, with 9 bases in the middle. The length of the CDR3 is 13 residues. CDR3 residues: CASSLESGDTIYF. DNA of the CDR3: TGTGCCAGCAGTTTAGAAAGCGGGGACACCATATATTTT.

The V gene is TRBV19, the J gene TRBJ1-3; D not resolved. This CDR3 contains 11 residues. The ends were cut back, 11 bases at V and 4 bases at J, with 9 bases in the middle. Germline V CDR1 and CDR2: LNHDA, SQIVND (reference sequence). CDR3 residues: CAAEGGNTIYF. DNA of the CDR3: TGTGCCGCGGAGGGCGGAAACACCATATATTTT.

This chain uses TRBV24-1 with TRBJ1-1; D is uncertain. V shed 2 bases and J shed 1 base, with 4 bases lying between them. The CDR3 has 13 residues. Germline V gene lookup returns CDR1 KGHDR and CDR2 SFDVKD. CDR3 in amino acids: CATSDSRNTEAFF. Written as DNA, the CDR3 is TGTGCCACCAGTGATTCCAGGAACACTGAAGCTTTCTTT.

This chain uses TRBV3-1 (or the pseudogene TRBV3-2) with TRBJ1-2, with a weak D call TRBD1 (6 bases). Looked up from germline, CDR1 is LGHDT and CDR2 is YNNKEL (reference sequence). V lost 4 bases and J lost 8, with 17 bases in between. The CDR3 covers 14 residues. CDR3 residues: CASSPREGERGYTF. DNA of the CDR3: TGTGCCAGCAGCCCAAGGGAGGGGGAGAGGGGCTACACCTTC.

This chain uses TRBV7-9 with TRBJ2-5; 9 bases line up with TRBD1. The CDR3 is made up of 15 amino acids. Unmatched junction bases numbered 5, after V lost 1 base and J lost 5 bases. Germline CDR1 is SEHNR and CDR2 is FQNEAQ (reference sequence). The CDR3 region has the DNA TGTGCCAGCAGCTTAGGGAGGACAGGGGTTGAGACCCAGTACTTC. It yields the protein CASSLGRTGVETQYF. Filled out from reference TRBV7-9 and TRBJ2-5, the complete variable domain reads DTGVSQNPRHKITKRGQNVTFRCDPISEHNRLYWYRQTLGQGPEFLTYFQNEAQLEKSRLLSDRFSAERPKGSFSTLEIQRTEQGDSAMYLCASSLGRTGVETQYFGPGTRLLVL.

The chain links TRBV15 to TRBJ1-6; D call uncertain. The germline V gene has CDR1 LNHNV and CDR2 YYDKDF (reference sequence). CDR3 length equals 14 residues. V lost 11 bases to trimming and J lost 9 bases, with 20 bases between them. The CDR3 here is CAASPGGVGSPLHF. DNA for the CDR3: TGTGCCGCATCACCTGGCGGGGTCGGTTCACCCCTCCACTTT.

The chain links TRBV23-1 to TRBJ1-3, with unresolved D. TRBV23-1 is placed among ORFs of uncertain function. With 4 bases removed from V and 0 bases from J, the gap between germline ends came to 13 bases. The CDR3 runs 16 residues. The CDR3 DNA is TGCGCCAGCAGTCTTCAAAATTGGAGCTCTGGAAACACCATATATTTT. It encodes CASSLQNWSSGNTIYF.

This clone was recorded only once. The rearrangement uses TRBV30 and TRBJ2-7; TRBD2 matches 14 bases. The CDR3 loop spans 17 amino acids. The V and J ends lost 3 bases and 7 bases, in that order; junction bases with no gene match: 14. Per germline, CDR1 GTSNPN and CDR2 SVGIG (reference sequence). CDR3 region: CAWSATSGLAGEWEQYF. The CDR3 coding sequence is TGTGCCTGGAGCGCGACCTCGGGACTAGCGGGAGAGTGGGAGCAGTACTTC.

V usage is TRBV7-3 and J usage is TRBJ2-5; 13 nucleotides line up with TRBD2. The V segment lost 4 bases and the J segment 7 bases; nucleotides outside the gene matches: 9. This CDR3 has 16 amino acids. The V gene's germline CDR1 is SGHTA and CDR2 FQGTGA. The CDR3 loop is CASSSGTSGTHRTQYF. CDR3 DNA: TGTGCCAGCAGCTCCGGGACTAGCGGGACCCATCGGACCCAGTACTTC.

V usage is TRBV9 and J usage is TRBJ1-1; 8 bases are a match to TRBD1. The CDR3 contains 15 residues. Germline CDR1 SGDLS, CDR2 YYNGEE. V was pared by 3 bases and J by 5 bases, with 9 bases of the junction left unmatched. The CDR3 protein is CASSAPGGFETEAFF. The CDR3 region has the DNA TGTGCCAGCAGCGCCCCAGGGGGCTTTGAGACTGAAGCTTTCTTT.